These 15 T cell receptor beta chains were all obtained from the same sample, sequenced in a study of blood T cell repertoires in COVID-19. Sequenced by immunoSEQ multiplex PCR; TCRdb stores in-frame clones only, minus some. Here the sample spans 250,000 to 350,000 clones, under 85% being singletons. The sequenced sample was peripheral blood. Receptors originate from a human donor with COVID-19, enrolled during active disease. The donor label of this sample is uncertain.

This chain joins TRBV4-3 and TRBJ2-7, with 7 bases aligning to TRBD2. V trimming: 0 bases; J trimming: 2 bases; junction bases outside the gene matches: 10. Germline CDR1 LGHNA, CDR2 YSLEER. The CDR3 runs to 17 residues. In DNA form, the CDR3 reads TGCGCCAGCAGCCAAGATCGAGGTAGCGGGCAGACCTACGAGCAGTACTTC. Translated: CASSQDRGSGQTYEQYF.

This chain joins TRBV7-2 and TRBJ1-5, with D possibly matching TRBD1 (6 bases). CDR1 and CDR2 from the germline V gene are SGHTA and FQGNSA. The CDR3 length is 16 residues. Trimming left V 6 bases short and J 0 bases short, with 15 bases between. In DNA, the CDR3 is TGTGCCAGCAGTAGGGAGGGGGGCTATAGCAATCAGCCCCAGCATTTT. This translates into CASSREGGYSNQPQHF.

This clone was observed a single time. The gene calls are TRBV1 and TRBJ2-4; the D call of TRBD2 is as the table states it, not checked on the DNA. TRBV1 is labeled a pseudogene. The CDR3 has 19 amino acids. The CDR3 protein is CTSSFELAGIKIAKNIQYF. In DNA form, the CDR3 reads TGCACCAGCAGCTTTGAACTAGCGGGGATAAAAATAGCCAAAAACATTCAGTACTTC.

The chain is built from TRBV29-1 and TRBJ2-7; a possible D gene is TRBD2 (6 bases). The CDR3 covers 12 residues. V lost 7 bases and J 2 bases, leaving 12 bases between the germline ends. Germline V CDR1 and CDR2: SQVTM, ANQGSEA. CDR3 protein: CSALDYTYEQYF. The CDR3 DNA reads TGCAGCGCCCTGGACTATACCTACGAGCAGTACTTC.

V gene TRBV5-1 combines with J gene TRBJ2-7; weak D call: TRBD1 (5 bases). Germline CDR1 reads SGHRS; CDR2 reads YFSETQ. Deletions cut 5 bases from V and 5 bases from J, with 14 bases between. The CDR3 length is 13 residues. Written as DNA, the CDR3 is TGCGCCAGCAGACTGGGGCCACCCCACGAGCAGTACTTC. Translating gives CASRLGPPHEQYF. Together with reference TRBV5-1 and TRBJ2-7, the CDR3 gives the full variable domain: KAGVTQTPRYLIKTRGQQVTLSCSPISGHRSVSWYQQTPGQGLQFLFEYFSETQRNKGNFPGRFSGRQFSNSRSEMNVSTLELGDSALYLCASRLGPPHEQYFGPGTRLTVT.

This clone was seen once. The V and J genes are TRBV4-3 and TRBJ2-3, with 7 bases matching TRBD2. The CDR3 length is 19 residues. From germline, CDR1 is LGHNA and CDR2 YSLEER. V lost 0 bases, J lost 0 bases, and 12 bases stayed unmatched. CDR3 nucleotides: TGCGCCAGCAGCCAAGATCTGAGGATGGCGGGAGCTAGCACAGATACGCAGTATTTT. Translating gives CASSQDLRMAGASTDTQYF.

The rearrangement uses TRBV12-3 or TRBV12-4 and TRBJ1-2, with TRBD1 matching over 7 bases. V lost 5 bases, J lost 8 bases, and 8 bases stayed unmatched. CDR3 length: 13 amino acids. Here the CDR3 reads CASSPRDSSGYTF. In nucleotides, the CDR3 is TGTGCCAGCAGTCCCCGGGACAGCAGCGGCTACACCTTC.

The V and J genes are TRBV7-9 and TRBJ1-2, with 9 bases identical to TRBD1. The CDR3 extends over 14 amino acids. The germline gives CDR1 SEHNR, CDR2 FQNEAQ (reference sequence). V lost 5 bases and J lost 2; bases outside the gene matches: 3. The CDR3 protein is CASSRDRANYGYTF. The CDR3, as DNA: TGTGCCAGCAGCCGGGACAGGGCCAACTATGGCTACACCTTC.

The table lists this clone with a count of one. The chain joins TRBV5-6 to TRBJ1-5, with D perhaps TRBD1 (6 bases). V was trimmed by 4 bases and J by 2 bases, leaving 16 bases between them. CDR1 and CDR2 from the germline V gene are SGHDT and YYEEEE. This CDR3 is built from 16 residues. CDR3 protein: CASSTYTGTGNQPQHF. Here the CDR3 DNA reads TGTGCCAGCAGCACGTATACAGGGACGGGCAATCAGCCCCAGCATTTT.

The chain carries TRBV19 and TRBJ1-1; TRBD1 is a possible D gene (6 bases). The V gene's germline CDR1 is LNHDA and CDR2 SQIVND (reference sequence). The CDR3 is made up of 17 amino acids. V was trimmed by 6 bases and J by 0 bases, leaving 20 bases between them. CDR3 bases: TGTGCCAGTAGCCCCATCGGGGGGGGCAGGATGAACACTGAAGCTTTCTTT. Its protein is CASSPIGGGRMNTEAFF.

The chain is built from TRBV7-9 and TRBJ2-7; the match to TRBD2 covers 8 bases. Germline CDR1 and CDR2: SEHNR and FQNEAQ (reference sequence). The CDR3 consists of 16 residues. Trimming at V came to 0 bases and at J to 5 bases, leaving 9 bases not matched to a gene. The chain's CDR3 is CASSLATTGGLDEQYF. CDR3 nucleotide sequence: TGTGCCAGCAGCTTAGCTACAACGGGAGGGCTGGACGAGCAGTACTTC.

The CDR3 here is CASSRGGTKNIQYF. CDR3 sequence (DNA): TGTGCCAGCAGCCGGGGAGGGACCAAAAACATTCAGTACTTC. This chain connects TRBV7-9 to TRBJ2-4, with TRBD2 identical over 7 bases. Germline V gene data show CDR1 as SEHNR and CDR2 as FQNEAQ (reference sequence). V gave up 5 bases and J gave up 2 bases; unmatched junction bases: 3. The CDR3 loop spans 14 amino acids.

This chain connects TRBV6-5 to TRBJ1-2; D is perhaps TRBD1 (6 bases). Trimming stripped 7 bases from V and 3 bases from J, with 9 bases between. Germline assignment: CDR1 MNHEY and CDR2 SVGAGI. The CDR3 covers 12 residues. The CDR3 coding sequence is TGTGCCAGCACACAGGGAGACTATGGCTACACCTTC. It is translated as CASTQGDYGYTF.

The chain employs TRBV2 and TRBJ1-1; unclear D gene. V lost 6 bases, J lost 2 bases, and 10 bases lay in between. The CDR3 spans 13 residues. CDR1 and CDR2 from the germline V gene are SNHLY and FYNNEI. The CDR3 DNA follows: TGTGCCAGCAGCACCAACAGAAACACTGAAGCTTTCTTT. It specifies CASSTNRNTEAFF. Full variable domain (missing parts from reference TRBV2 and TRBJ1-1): EPEVTQTPSHQVTQMGQEVILRCVPISNHLYFYWYRQILGQKVEFLVSFYNNEISEKSEIFDDQFSVERPDGSNFTLKIRSTKLEDSAMYFCASSTNRNTEAFFGQGTRLTVV.

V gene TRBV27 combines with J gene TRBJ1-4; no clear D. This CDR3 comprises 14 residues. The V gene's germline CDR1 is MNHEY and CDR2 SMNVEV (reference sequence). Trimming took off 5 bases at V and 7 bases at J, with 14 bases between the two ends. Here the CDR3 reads CASSPLLGGEKLFF. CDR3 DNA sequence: TGTGCCAGCAGTCCCCTCCTCGGCGGTGAAAAACTGTTTTTT. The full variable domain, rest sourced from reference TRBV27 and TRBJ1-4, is EAQVTQNPRYLITVTGKKLTVTCSQNMNHEYMSWYRQDPGLGLRQIYYSMNVEVTDKGDVPEGYKVSRKEKRNFPLILESPSPNQTSLYFCASSPLLGGEKLFFGSGTQLSVL.